The rows below give T cell receptor beta chains drawn from one sample of a study of OX40 agonist ivuxolimab in advanced cancers. TCRdb's table, derived via immunoSEQ multiplex PCR, lists solely in-frame clones and lacks some. The profile shows about 19,000 clones, roughly 80% of them singletons. This sample comprised CD4+ or CD8+ T cells sorted from blood, obtained in a trial of the OX40 agonist ivuxolimab. Every receptor here comes from an adult with an advanced solid tumor such as melanoma, head and neck, liver or kidney cancer. Each CDR3 is given with its conserved first and last residue. A D gene is named only where the DNA matches it firmly. Rows give clone size only sometimes, using once, few, many, or a class for an expanded clone.

TRBD2,NA,TRBV5-1,TRBJ2-7,TGCGCCAGCAGCTCAAGCGGGATTGACTACGAGCAGTACTTC,CASSSSGIDYEQYF
TRBD1,NA,TRBV7-9,TRBJ2-1,TGTGCCAGCAGATCCCGGGACAGGGGGTTCAATGAGCAGTTCTTC,CASRSRDRGFNEQFF
TRBD2,NA,TRBV6-1,TRBJ2-3,TGTGCCAGCAGTTTAGAGGGACTACTCACAGATACGCAGTATTTT,CASSLEGLLTDTQYF
NA,NA,TRBV27,TRBJ2-7,TGTGCCAGCAGTTGGGGGCAGGGGACGGACGAGCAGTACTTC,CASSWGQGTDEQYF
NA,once,TRBV7-9,TRBJ2-7,TGTGCCAGCAGCTTATTCCAAGGAGGCTACGAGCAGTACTTC,CASSLFQGGYEQYF
TRBD1,NA,TRBV5-6,TRBJ2-7,TGTGCCAGCAGCCCAGCCGGGACAGGAGATTACGAGCAGTACTTC,CASSPAGTGDYEQYF
NA,NA,TRBV4-3,TRBJ2-7,TGCGCCAGCAGCCAAGACGGGGGCGGCTACGAGCAGTACTTC,CASSQDGGGYEQYF
TRBD1,NA,TRBV13,TRBJ2-7,TGTGCCAGCAGCTTAATTAGGGGACAGGGTCGGTACGAGCAGTACTTC,CASSLIRGQGRYEQYF
NA,NA,TRBV4-3,TRBJ1-2,TGCGCCAGCAGCCAGATGGACGGATCTAACTATGGCTACACCTTC,CASSQMDGSNYGYTF
NA,NA,TRBV27,TRBJ2-7,TGTGCCACCCGGGGCCAAACCTACGAGCAGTACTTC,CATRGQTYEQYF
NA,NA,TRBV27,TRBJ2-1,TGTGCCAGCAGTCCGGGAGTGGCCTACAATGAGCAGTTCTTC,CASSPGVAYNEQFF
NA,NA,TRBV11-3,TRBJ1-6,TGTGCCAGCAGCTTAGGGGGTGGTTCACCCCTCCACTTT,CASSLGGGSPLHF
TRBD1,NA,TRBV9,TRBJ1-1,TGTGCCAGCAGCGCGACAGGGGACACTGAAGCTTTCTTT,CASSATGDTEAFF
TRBD1,NA,TRBV5-1,TRBJ2-3,TGCGCCAGCAGAAGGGGGCGATCAGATACGCAGTATTTT,CASRRGRSDTQYF
NA,NA,TRBV6-5,TRBJ2-3,TGTGCCAGCAGTTACGGGCTGGGGGATACGCAGTATTTT,CASSYGLGDTQYF
NA,NA,TRBV6-6,TRBJ2-7,TGTGCCAGCAGTAGACCTACAGGGAGGGGTGACGAGCAGTACTTC,CASSRPTGRGDEQYF
NA,NA,TRBV29-1,TRBJ2-7,TGCAGCGTTGAAGAAGAGGGTACATACGAGCAGTACTTC,CSVEEEGTYEQYF
NA,NA,TRBV6-4,TRBJ2-1,TGTGCCAGCAGTCCTACCTTGAGCTCCTACAATGAGCAGTTCTTC,CASSPTLSSYNEQFF
NA,NA,TRBV27,TRBJ1-2,TGTGCCAGCGGTGGAGGATACTATGGCTACACCTTC,CASGGGYYGYTF
TRBD2,NA,TRBV2,TRBJ2-2,TGTGCCAGCAGCGTAGCGGGGGGGGTTCTCACCGGGGAGCTGTTTTTT,CASSVAGGVLTGELFF
TRBD1,NA,TRBV30,TRBJ1-4,TGTGCCTGGAAAGGGGACAGGGAGAATGAAAAACTGTTTTTT,CAWKGDRENEKLFF
NA,NA,TRBV19,TRBJ1-2,TGTGCCAGTAGTATACCTGGCGCGTCAAACTATGGCTACACCTTC,CASSIPGASNYGYTF
NA,NA,TRBV11-2,TRBJ1-2,TGTGCCAGCAGCGGGCCTCGCTGCACCTTC,CASSGPRCTF
NA,NA,TRBV6-4,TRBJ2-1,TGTGCCAGCAGTGAGTCAGGAGAAAACTACAATGAGCAGTTCTTC,CASSESGENYNEQFF
NA,NA,TRBV18,TRBJ2-1,TGTGCCAGCAGAACCGGGACGGAATACAATGAGCAGTTCTTC,CASRTGTEYNEQFF
TRBD1,NA,TRBV25-1,TRBJ2-1,TGTGCCAGCAGTGAAGGGACAGACTACAATGAGCAGTTCTTC,CASSEGTDYNEQFF
NA,NA,TRBV6-1,TRBJ1-1,TGTGCCAGCAGTGAAGTGAGAGGGCTGAACACTGAAGCTTTCTTT,CASSEVRGLNTEAFF
TRBD1,few,TRBV9,TRBJ1-1,TGTGCCAGCAGCGTTGGGGACAGGGGAAGGGACACTGAAGCTTTCTTT,CASSVGDRGRDTEAFF
NA,large,TRBV7-8,TRBJ2-2,TGTGCCAGCAGCCTAGGCACTTCTTACACCGGGGAGCTGTTTTTT,CASSLGTSYTGELFF
TRBD2,once,TRBV7-3,TRBJ2-3,TGTGCCAGCAGCCTCACAATAGCGGGCCCGAGCACAGATACGCAGTATTTT,CASSLTIAGPSTDTQYF
TRBD1,NA,TRBV6-1,TRBJ2-7,TGTGCCAGCAGTTTACAGGGGGATAGCTCCTACGAGCAGTACTTC,CASSLQGDSSYEQYF
NA,NA,TRBV27,TRBJ2-7,TGTGCCAGCAGTAGCCGGCAGGGTGCCCACGAGCAGTACTTC,CASSSRQGAHEQYF
NA,NA,TRBV27,TRBJ1-1,TGTGCCAGCAGTTTATCGATAGGGGGGACTGAAGCTTTCTTT,CASSLSIGGTEAFF
NA,NA,TRBV27,TRBJ2-1,TGTGCCAGCAGTTTAGGGCTAGCCAATGAGCAGTTCTTC,CASSLGLANEQFF
NA,NA,TRBV4-3,TRBJ2-7,TGCGCCAGCAGCCAAGATGGGCCGGGTGACGAGCAGTACTTC,CASSQDGPGDEQYF